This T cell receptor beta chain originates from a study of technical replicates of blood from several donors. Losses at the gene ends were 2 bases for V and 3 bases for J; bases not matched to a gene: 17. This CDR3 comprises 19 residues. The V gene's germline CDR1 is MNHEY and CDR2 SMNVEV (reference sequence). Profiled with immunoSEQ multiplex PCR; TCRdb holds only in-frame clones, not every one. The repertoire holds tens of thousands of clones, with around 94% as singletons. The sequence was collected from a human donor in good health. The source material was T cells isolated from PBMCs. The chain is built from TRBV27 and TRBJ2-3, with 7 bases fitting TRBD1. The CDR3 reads CASSLTWTGLFRGTDTQYF. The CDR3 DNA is TGTGCCAGCAGTTTAACATGGACAGGCTTATTCAGGGGGACAGATACGCAGTATTTT.